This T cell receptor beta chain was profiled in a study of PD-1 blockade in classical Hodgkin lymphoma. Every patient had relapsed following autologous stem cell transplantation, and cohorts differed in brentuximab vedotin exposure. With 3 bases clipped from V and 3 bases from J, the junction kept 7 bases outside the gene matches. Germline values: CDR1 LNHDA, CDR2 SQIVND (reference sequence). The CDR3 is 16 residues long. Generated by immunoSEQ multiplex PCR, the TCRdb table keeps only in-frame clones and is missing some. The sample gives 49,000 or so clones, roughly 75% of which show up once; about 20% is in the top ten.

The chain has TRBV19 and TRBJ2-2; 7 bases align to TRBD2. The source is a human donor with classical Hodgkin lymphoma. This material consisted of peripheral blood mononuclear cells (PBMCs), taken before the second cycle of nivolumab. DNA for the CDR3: TGTGCCAGTAGTATCCCAGCGGGGACTTACACCGGGGAGCTGTTTTTT. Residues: CASSIPAGTYTGELFF. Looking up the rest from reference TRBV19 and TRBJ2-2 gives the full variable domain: DGGITQSPKYLFRKEGQNVTLSCEQNLNHDAMYWYRQDPGQGLRLIYYSQIVNDFQKGDIAEGYSVSREKKESFPLTVTSAQKNPTAFYLCASSIPAGTYTGELFFGEGSRLTVL.